The 13 T cell receptor beta chains below come from one sample, sequenced in a study of beta chain features in type 1 diabetes listed by TCRdb under 2018. Beyond this particular receptor, the publication reports: Type 1 diabetes patients showed a moderate but significant shortening of TCRB CDR3 length in all four CD4+ subsets.

No antigen has been assigned to these receptors. Library preparation employed the immunoSEQ multiplex PCR assay. The entire isolated RNA was reverse transcribed using the High Capacity cDNA Reverse Transcription Kit, and thus expressed TCRB transcripts were sequenced. The immuneACCESS repertoire file appears here via TCRdb, limited to in-frame rearrangements. These files lack a portion of the clones; in checked studies, under half of the deficit traces to unresolved V genes, and the cause of the others is not known. For this sample the table gives roughly 730,000 clones, of which about an eighth were detected only once. The ten biggest clones cover roughly 0.022% of the sample. Source material: naive CD4+ T cells from blood. The cell subset or site label, read with the paper, signifies: true naive CD4+ T cells. The receptors come from a man aged 18 to 35 with type 1 diabetes.

V usage is TRBV9 and J usage is TRBJ2-1; D is ambiguous. V was shortened by 0 bases and J by 8 bases, with 12 bases between the two germline ends. Germline CDR1 reads SGDLS; CDR2 reads YYNGEE. The CDR3 totals 14 residues. DNA of the CDR3: TGTGCCAGCAGCGTAGAAGAGGTATTTCATGAGCAGTTCTTC. Translating gives CASSVEEVFHEQFF. Variable domain in full (rest from reference TRBV9 and TRBJ2-1): DSGVTQTPKHLITATGQRVTLRCSPRSGDLSVYWYQQSLDQGLQFLIQYYNGEERAKGNILERFSAQQFPDLHSELNLSSLELGDSALYFCASSVEEVFHEQFFGPGTRLTVL.

The J gene is TRBJ1-6, the V gene TRBV6-4, with a weak D call TRBD1 (6 bases). Germline CDR1 MRHNA, CDR2 SNTAGT. The CDR3 covers 15 residues. Trimming took off 3 bases at V and 10 bases at J, with 16 bases between the two ends. The CDR3 protein is CASSEVGAGESPLHF. The CDR3, as DNA: TGTGCCAGCAGTGAAGTGGGAGCAGGGGAGTCACCCCTCCACTTT.

This chain connects TRBV6-6 to TRBJ1-3, with D maybe TRBD1 (6 bases). The length of the CDR3 is 15 residues. V was pared by 5 bases and J by 4 bases, with 15 bases between. Germline loops: CDR1 MNHNY, CDR2 SVGAGI (reference sequence). CDR3 sequence reads: CASSQRGGTGNTIYF. Written as DNA, the CDR3 is TGTGCCAGCAGTCAGCGAGGGGGGACAGGAAACACCATATATTTT.

The chain is built from TRBV30 and TRBJ2-7, with TRBD1 identical over 10 bases. Trimming at V came to 1 base and at J to 3 bases, leaving 9 bases not matched to a gene. In germline, CDR1 is GTSNPN, CDR2 SVGIG (reference sequence). The CDR3 runs to 16 residues. The CDR3 DNA sequence: TGTGCCTGGAGTGAAGGCGGGACAGGGGCTATCTACGAGCAGTACTTC. Translated, it gives CAWSEGGTGAIYEQYF.

The V gene is TRBV5-1, the J gene TRBJ1-1; D not resolved. CDR3 length: 14 residues. V was trimmed by 4 bases and J by 2 bases, leaving 12 bases between them. Germline V gene lookup returns CDR1 SGHRS and CDR2 YFSETQ. The CDR3: CASSRFAGNTEAFF. CDR3 DNA sequence: TGCGCCAGCAGCCGTTTCGCGGGAAACACTGAAGCTTTCTTT.

This clone was counted a few times. The chain is built from TRBV7-8 and TRBJ2-3; a weak D match, TRBD2 (7 bases). V lost 8 bases and J 4 bases, leaving 22 bases between the germline ends. Germline CDR1 and CDR2: SGHVS and FQNEAQ. The length of the CDR3 is 16 residues. The CDR3 is CASGPRGGGPPDTQYF. DNA for the CDR3: TGTGCCAGCGGCCCTCGGGGCGGGGGCCCTCCAGATACGCAGTATTTT. Variable domain in full (rest from reference TRBV7-8 and TRBJ2-3): GAGVSQSPRYKVAKRGQDVALRCDPISGHVSLFWYQQALGQGPEFLTYFQNEAQLDKSGLPSDRFFAERPEGSVSTLKIQRTQQEDSAVYLCASGPRGGGPPDTQYFGPGTRLTVL.

This clone was seen a handful of times. V usage is TRBV5-1 and J usage is TRBJ1-1; unclear D gene. This CDR3 comprises 14 residues. Germline V gene data show CDR1 as SGHRS and CDR2 as YFSETQ. The V gene lost 1 base and the J gene lost 3 bases, with 10 bases spanning the gap. The CDR3 DNA follows: TGCGCCAGCAGCTTGATCAGCGAGGACACTGAAGCTTTCTTT. It translates to CASSLISEDTEAFF.

The chain recombines TRBV7-9 with TRBJ1-6; D is uncertain. This CDR3 contains 15 residues. The V end was cut by 1 base, the J end by 8 bases, with 12 bases between. CDR1 and CDR2 (germline): SEHNR, FQNEAQ (reference sequence). CDR3 nucleotide sequence: TGTGCCAGCAGCTTAGACAGTCTGCGGGATTCACCCCTCCACTTT. Its translation is CASSLDSLRDSPLHF.

The chain is built from TRBV28 and TRBJ2-3; D remains unclear. The germline CDR1 and CDR2 sequences are MDHEN and SYDVKM. The CDR3 runs to 13 residues. The V gene lost 5 bases and the J gene lost 1 base, with 7 bases spanning the gap. The CDR3 sequence is CASSPQGTDTQYF. The CDR3 DNA reads as TGTGCCAGCAGTCCTCAGGGCACAGATACGCAGTATTTT.

The V gene is TRBV6-6, the J gene TRBJ2-7; D is undetermined. Between the trimmed V and J ends, which lost 7 bases and 1 base, there was a span of 8 bases. Per the germline V gene, CDR1 is MNHNY and CDR2 is SVGAGI (reference sequence). The CDR3 length is 12 residues. CDR3: CASNLGSYEQYF. In DNA form, the CDR3 reads TGTGCCAGCAATCTGGGATCCTACGAGCAGTACTTC.

The chain has TRBV18 and TRBJ1-5; D ambiguous. Germline-derived CDR1 and CDR2 are KGHSH and LQKENI. This CDR3 contains 14 residues. V was trimmed by 3 bases and J by 0 bases, leaving 6 bases between them. The DNA of the CDR3 is TGTGCCAGCTCACCGCGCGATAGCAATCAGCCCCAGCATTTT. This translates into CASSPRDSNQPQHF.

In this sample, this clone turned up a few times. The V call is TRBV19, the J call TRBJ1-2; 7 bases are shared with TRBD1. J was trimmed by 2 bases and V by 6 bases; bases with no gene match: 12. CDR1 and CDR2 from the germline V gene are LNHDA and SQIVND (reference sequence). The CDR3 has 16 amino acids. The CDR3: CASRRGVGQSNYGYTF. The CDR3 nucleotides are TGTGCCAGTAGAAGGGGCGTGGGACAGTCGAACTATGGCTACACCTTC.

The V call is TRBV28, the J call TRBJ1-1; 9 bases are a match to TRBD1. Trimming at V came to 4 bases and at J to 3 bases, leaving 9 bases not matched to a gene. This CDR3 region has 16 residues. The germline gives CDR1 MDHEN, CDR2 SYDVKM. DNA of the CDR3: TGTGCCAGCAGTTCGTGGGACAGGGTCCGCGACACTGAAGCTTTCTTT. This translates into CASSSWDRVRDTEAFF.